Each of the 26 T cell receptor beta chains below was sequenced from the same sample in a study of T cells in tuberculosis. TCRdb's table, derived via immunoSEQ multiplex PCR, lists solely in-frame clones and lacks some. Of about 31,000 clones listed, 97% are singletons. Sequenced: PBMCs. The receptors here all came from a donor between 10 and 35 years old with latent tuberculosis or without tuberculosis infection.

The CDR3 spells CASSDSGSGGARGQFF. For the CDR3, the DNA is TGTGCCAGCAGTGACTCGGGTAGCGGGGGCGCGCGGGGGCAGTTCTTC. The chain recombines TRBV6-4 with TRBJ2-1; 9 positions agree with TRBD2. Germline V gene lookup returns CDR1 MRHNA and CDR2 SNTAGT. The trim removed 0 bases at V and 12 bases at J, leaving 12 bases unmatched. CDR3 length: 16 amino acids.

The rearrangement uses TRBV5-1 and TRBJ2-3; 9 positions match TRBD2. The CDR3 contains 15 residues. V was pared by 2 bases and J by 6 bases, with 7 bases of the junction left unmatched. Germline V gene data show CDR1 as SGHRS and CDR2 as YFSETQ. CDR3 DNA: TGCGCCAGCAGCTTAACATTGAGCGGGGGGGATACGCAGTATTTT. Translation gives CASSLTLSGGDTQYF.

CDR3: CASSQDSLKVGETQYF. CDR3 DNA: TGTGCCAGCAGCCAAGATAGCCTTAAGGTGGGAGAGACCCAGTACTTC. This rearrangement joins TRBV14 to TRBJ2-5, with D unclear. Germline CDR1 and CDR2: SGHDN and FVKESK. This CDR3 contains 16 residues. V was pared by 0 bases and J by 4 bases, with 15 bases between.

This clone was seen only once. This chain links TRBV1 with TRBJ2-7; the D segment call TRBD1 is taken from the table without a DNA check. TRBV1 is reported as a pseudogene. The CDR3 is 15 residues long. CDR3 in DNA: TGCACCAGCAGCCAAAGGACAGAAGGTCCTTACGAGCAGTACTTC. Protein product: CTSSQRTEGPYEQYF.

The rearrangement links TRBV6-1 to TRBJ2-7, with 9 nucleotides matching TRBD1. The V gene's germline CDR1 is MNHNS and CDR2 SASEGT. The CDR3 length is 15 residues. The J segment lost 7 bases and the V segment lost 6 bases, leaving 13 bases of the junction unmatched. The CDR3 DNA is TGTGCCAGCAGCTCTAACCACAGGGGGCGAAGAGAGCAGTACTTC. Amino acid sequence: CASSSNHRGRREQYF.

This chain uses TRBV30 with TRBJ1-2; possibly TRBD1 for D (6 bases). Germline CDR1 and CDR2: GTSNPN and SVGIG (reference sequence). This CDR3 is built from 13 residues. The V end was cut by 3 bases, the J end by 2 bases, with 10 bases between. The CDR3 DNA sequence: TGTGCCTGGAGAACAGGGTTAAACTATGGCTACACCTTC. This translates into CAWRTGLNYGYTF.

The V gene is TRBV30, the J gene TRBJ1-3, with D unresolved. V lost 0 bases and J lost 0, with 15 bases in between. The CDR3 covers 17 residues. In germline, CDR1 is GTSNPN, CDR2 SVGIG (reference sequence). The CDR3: CAWSVRRLTSSGNTIYF. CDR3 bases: TGTGCCTGGAGTGTACGGAGATTGACGAGCTCTGGAAACACCATATATTTT.

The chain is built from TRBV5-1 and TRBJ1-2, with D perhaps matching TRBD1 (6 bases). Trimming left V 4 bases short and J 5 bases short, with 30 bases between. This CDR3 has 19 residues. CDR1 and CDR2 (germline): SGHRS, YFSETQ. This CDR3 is CASSQKPPELDRAMYGYTF. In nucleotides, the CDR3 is TGCGCCAGCAGCCAAAAACCCCCGGAATTGGACAGAGCTATGTATGGCTACACCTTC.

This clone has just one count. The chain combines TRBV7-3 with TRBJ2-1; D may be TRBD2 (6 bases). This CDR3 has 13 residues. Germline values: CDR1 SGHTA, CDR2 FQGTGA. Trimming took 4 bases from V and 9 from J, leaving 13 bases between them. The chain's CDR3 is CASSSSPGGEQFF. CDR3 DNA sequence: TGTGCCAGCAGCTCATCCCCCGGGGGTGAGCAGTTCTTC.

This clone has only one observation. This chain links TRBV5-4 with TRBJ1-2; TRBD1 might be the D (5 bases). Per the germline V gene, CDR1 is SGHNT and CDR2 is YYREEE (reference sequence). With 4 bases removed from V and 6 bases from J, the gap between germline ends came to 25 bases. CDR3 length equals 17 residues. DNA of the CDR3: TGTGCCAGCAGCGGGGCGGCCCCAGCACCGCGGGAAAATGGCTACACCTTC. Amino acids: CASSGAAPAPRENGYTF.

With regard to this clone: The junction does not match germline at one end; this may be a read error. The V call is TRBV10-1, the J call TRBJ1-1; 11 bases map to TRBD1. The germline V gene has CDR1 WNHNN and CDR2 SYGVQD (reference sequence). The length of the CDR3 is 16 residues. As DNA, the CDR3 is TGCGCCAGAAGTGCGGGGACAGGGGGTCAGAACACTGAAGCTTTCTTT. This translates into CARSAGTGGQNTEAFF.

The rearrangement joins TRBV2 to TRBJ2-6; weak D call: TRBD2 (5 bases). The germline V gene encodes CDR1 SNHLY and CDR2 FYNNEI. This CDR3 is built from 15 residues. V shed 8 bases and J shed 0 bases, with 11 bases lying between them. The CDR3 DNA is TGTGCCAGCGGACGGGGTAGCTCTGGGGCCAACGTCCTGACTTTC. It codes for CASGRGSSGANVLTF. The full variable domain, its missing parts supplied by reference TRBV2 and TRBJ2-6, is EPEVTQTPSHQVTQMGQEVILRCVPISNHLYFYWYRQILGQKVEFLVSFYNNEISEKSEIFDDQFSVERPDGSNFTLKIRSTKLEDSAMYFCASGRGSSGANVLTFGAGSRLTVL.

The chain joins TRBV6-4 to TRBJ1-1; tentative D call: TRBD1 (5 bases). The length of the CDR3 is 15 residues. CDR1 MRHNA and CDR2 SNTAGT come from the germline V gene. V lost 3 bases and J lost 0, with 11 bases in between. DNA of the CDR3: TGTGCCAGCAGTGAGACAGACCAGATGAACACTGAAGCTTTCTTT. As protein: CASSETDQMNTEAFF.

The CDR3 reads CASSSGGQGMLSLQYF. CDR3 sequence (DNA): TGCGCCAGCAGCTCCGGGGGACAGGGAATGTTGTCCCTTCAGTACTTC. The rearrangement uses TRBV5-1 and TRBJ2-4, with TRBD1 matching over 9 bases. This CDR3 has 16 amino acids. V gave up 3 bases and J gave up 11 bases; unmatched junction bases: 15. Germline V lookup: CDR1 SGHRS, CDR2 YFSETQ.

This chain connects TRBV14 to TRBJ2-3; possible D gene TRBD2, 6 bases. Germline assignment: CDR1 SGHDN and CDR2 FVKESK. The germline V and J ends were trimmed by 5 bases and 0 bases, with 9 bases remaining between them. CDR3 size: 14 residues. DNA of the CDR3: TGTGCCAGCAGCGCCCGGGGGAGCACAGATACGCAGTATTTT. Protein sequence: CASSARGSTDTQYF.

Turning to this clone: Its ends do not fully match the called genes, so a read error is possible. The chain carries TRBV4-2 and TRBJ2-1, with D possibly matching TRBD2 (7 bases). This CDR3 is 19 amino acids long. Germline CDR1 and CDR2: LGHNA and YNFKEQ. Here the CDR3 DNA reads TGTGCCAGCAGCCTATCCCCCGGGGGGCTACCCGACTCCTACAATAAGCAGTTCTTC. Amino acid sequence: CASSLSPGGLPDSYNKQFF.

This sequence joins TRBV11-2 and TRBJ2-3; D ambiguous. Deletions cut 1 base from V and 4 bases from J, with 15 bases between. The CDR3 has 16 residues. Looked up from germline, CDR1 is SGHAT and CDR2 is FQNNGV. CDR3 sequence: CASSLVASSSADTQYF. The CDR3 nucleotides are TGTGCCAGCAGCTTAGTGGCGTCTTCGAGCGCAGATACGCAGTATTTT. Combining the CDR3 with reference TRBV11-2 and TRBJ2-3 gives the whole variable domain EAGVAQSPRYKIIEKRQSVAFWCNPISGHATLYWYQQILGQGPKLLIQFQNNGVVDDSQLPKDRFSAERLKGVDSTLKIQPAKLEDSAVYLCASSLVASSSADTQYFGPGTRLTVL.

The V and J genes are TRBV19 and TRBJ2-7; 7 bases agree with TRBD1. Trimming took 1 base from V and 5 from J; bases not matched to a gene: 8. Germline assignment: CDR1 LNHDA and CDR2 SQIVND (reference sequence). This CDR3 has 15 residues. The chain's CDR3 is CASSIGPRGSDEQYF. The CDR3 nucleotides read TGTGCCAGTAGTATAGGCCCCAGGGGGTCCGACGAGCAGTACTTC.

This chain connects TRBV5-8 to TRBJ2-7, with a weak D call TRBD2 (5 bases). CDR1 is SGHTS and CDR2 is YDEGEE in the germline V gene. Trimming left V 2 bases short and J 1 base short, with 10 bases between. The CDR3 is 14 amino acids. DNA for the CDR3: TGTGCCAGCAGCTTTTCGAGGGAATCCTACGAGCAGTACTTC. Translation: CASSFSRESYEQYF. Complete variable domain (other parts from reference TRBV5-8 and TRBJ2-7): EAGVTQSPTHLIKTRGQQATLRCSPISGHTSVYWYQQALGLGLQFLLWYDEGEERNRGNFPPRFSGRQFPNYSSELNVNALELEDSALYLCASSFSRESYEQYFGPGTRLTVT.

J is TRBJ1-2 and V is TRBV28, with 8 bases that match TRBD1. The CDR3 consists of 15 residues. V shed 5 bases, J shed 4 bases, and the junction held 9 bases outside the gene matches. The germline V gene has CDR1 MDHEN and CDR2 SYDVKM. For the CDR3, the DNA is TGTGCCAGCAGTCCTGACAGGGGCGGGAGCTATGGCTACACCTTC. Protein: CASSPDRGGSYGYTF.

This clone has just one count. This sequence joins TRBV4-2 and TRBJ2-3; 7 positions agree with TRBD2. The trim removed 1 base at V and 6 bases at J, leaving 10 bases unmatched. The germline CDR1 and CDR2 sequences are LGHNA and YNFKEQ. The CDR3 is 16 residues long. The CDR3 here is CASSQAVGGVTDTQYF. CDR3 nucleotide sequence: TGTGCCAGCAGCCAAGCCGTGGGGGGGGTTACGGATACGCAGTATTTT.

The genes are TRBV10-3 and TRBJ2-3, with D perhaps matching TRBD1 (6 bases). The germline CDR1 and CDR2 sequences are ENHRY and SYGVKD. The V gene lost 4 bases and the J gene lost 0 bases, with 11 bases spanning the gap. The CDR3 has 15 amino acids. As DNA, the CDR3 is TGTGCCATCAGTGTAGGACAGTCTAGCACAGATACGCAGTATTTT. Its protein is CAISVGQSSTDTQYF.

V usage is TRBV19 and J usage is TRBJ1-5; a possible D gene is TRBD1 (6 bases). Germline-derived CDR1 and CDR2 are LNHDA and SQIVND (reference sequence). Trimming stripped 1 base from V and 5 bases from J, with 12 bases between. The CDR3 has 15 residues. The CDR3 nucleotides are TGTGCCAGTAGTATAGGGGACACCATTTATCAGCCCCAGCATTTT. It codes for CASSIGDTIYQPQHF. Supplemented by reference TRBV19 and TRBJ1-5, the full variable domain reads DGGITQSPKYLFRKEGQNVTLSCEQNLNHDAMYWYRQDPGQGLRLIYYSQIVNDFQKGDIAEGYSVSREKKESFPLTVTSAQKNPTAFYLCASSIGDTIYQPQHFGDGTRLSIL.

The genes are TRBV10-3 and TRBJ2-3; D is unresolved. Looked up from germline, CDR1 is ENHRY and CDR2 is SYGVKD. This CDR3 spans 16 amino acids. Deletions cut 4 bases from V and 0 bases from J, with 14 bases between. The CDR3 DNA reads TGTGCCATCAGTGGTCGACTGCTAACTAGCACAGATACGCAGTATTTT. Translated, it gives CAISGRLLTSTDTQYF.

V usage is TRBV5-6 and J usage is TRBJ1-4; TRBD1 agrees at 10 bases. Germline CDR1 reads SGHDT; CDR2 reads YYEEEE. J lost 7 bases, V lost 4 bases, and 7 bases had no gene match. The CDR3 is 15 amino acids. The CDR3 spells CASSNRDRGSEKLFF. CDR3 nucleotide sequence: TGTGCCAGCAGCAACCGGGACAGGGGAAGTGAAAAACTGTTTTTT.

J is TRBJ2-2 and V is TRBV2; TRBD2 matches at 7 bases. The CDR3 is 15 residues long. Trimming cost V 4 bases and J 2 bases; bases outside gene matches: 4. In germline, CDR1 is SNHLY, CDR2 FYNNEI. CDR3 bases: TGTGCCAGCAGTGGTCTAGCGGCCAACACCGGGGAGCTGTTTTTT. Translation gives CASSGLAANTGELFF.